This passage covers 4 T cell receptor beta chains from one sample sequenced in a study of early T cells in non-severe SARS-CoV-2 infection. TCRdb re-called the 5' RACE reads with MiXCR, one entry per CDR3 protein. The sample lists about 130,000 distinct CDR3 sequences; 14% to 15% were seen once. Specimen: whole blood. The receptors come from an adult who was a healthcare worker with PCR-confirmed SARS-CoV-2 infection or an uninfected control (not recorded which).

This rearrangement joins TRBV7-2 to TRBJ2-3, with D uncertain. Germline CDR1 SGHTA, CDR2 FQGNSA. This CDR3 region has 12 residues. V lost 6 bases and J 12 bases, leaving 16 bases between the germline ends. The CDR3 loop reads CASRDPGMSQYF. CDR3 in DNA: TGTGCCAGCAGGGACCCTGGTATGAGTCAGTATTTT.

In its sample, this clonotype was seen a few times. The chain combines TRBV12-3 or TRBV12-4 with TRBJ2-7; 9 bases agree with TRBD1. CDR3 length: 14 amino acids. J was trimmed by 7 bases and V by 5 bases; bases with no gene match: 9. The chain's CDR3 is CASSPDRGPWEQYF. As DNA, the CDR3 is TGTGCCAGCAGTCCGGACAGGGGCCCTTGGGAGCAGTACTTC.

This clonotype was detected many times. This rearrangement joins TRBV2 to TRBJ2-1; no clear D gene. This CDR3 is built from 11 residues. Germline CDR1 SNHLY, CDR2 FYNNEI. Trimming removed 6 bases from V and 8 bases from J, with 8 bases in between. This CDR3 reads CASRSGDEQFF. The CDR3 nucleotides read TGTGCCAGCAGGTCAGGCGATGAGCAGTTCTTC.

This clonotype came up many times. This rearrangement joins TRBV19 to TRBJ1-6; D not certain. The CDR3 contains 13 residues. Germline lookup yields CDR1 LNHDA and CDR2 SQIVND (reference sequence). Trimming pared 3 bases from V and 11 bases from J, leaving 11 bases between. DNA of the CDR3: TGTGCCAGTAGTATCTCGCCTCGAGCACCCCTCCACTTT. Encoded protein: CASSISPRAPLHF.